The 30 T cell receptor beta chains below come from one sample, sequenced in a study of blood T cell repertoires in COVID-19. The repertoire was sequenced with immunoSEQ multiplex PCR; TCRdb's copy has only in-frame clones and lacks some. The sample gives about 250,000 clones, approximately 83% of which show up once; around 25% is in the top ten. The sequenced sample consisted of peripheral blood. The receptors were gathered from a man in his forties or fifties with acute or convalescent COVID-19.

The chain couples TRBV30 to TRBJ1-6, with 7 bases fitting TRBD1. Germline-derived CDR1 and CDR2 are GTSNPN and SVGIG (reference sequence). After removal of 2 bases from V and 7 bases from J, the junction contained 14 bases not matched to a gene. This CDR3 is built from 17 residues. CDR3 sequence reads: CAWSFQLPGQKNSPLHF. The CDR3 DNA sequence: TGTGCCTGGAGTTTTCAATTGCCGGGACAGAAGAATTCACCCCTCCACTTT.

Remarks on this clone: A read error may account for a junction end that differs from germline. The chain uses TRBV10-1 and TRBJ1-5, with D perhaps matching TRBD1 (6 bases). In germline, CDR1 is WNHNN, CDR2 SYGVQD (reference sequence). This CDR3 has 17 residues. CDR3 DNA sequence: TGCGCCACCAGTTGCGAGGACAGAGACTATAGCAATCAGCCCCAGCATTTT. Protein product: CATSCEDRDYSNQPQHF.

A single count supports this clone. The V and J genes are TRBV4-1 and TRBJ2-2, with 12 bases fitting TRBD2. The CDR3 has 17 residues. Looked up from germline, CDR1 is MGHRA and CDR2 is YSYEKL. V shed 4 bases, J shed 0 bases, and the junction held 3 bases outside the gene matches. CDR3 sequence reads: CASSPRLAGANTGELFF. The CDR3 DNA reads as TGCGCCAGCAGCCCTCGACTAGCGGGAGCGAACACCGGGGAGCTGTTTTTT.

The chain couples TRBV7-9 to TRBJ2-1; TRBD1 might be the D (5 bases). Germline V gives CDR1 SEHNR, CDR2 FQNEAQ (reference sequence). The CDR3 consists of 14 residues. Trimming pared 3 bases from V and 4 bases from J, leaving 10 bases between. The CDR3 is CASSFRTPYNEQFF. CDR3 in DNA: TGTGCCAGCAGCTTTCGGACACCTTACAATGAGCAGTTCTTC.

This chain uses TRBV11-2 with TRBJ2-7; 7 bases align to TRBD2. The J segment lost 2 bases and the V segment lost 0 bases, leaving 4 bases of the junction unmatched. Germline-derived CDR1 and CDR2 are SGHAT and FQNNGV. The CDR3 covers 15 residues. Here the CDR3 reads CASSLEGLGTYEQYF. DNA of the CDR3: TGTGCCAGCAGCTTAGAAGGACTAGGGACCTACGAGCAGTACTTC.

This chain joins TRBV10-2 and TRBJ2-7, with 7 bases fitting TRBD1. J was trimmed by 6 bases and V by 6 bases; bases with no gene match: 11. CDR1 and CDR2 from the germline V gene are WSHSY and SAAADI. This CDR3 is built from 14 residues. CDR3 amino acids: CASSDSGTAREQYF. DNA for the CDR3: TGCGCCAGCAGCGACTCCGGGACAGCTCGCGAGCAGTACTTC.

V and J are TRBV13 and TRBJ2-7; D gene uncertain. The germline V and J ends were trimmed by 2 bases and 2 bases, with 7 bases remaining between them. Per the germline V gene, CDR1 is PRHDT and CDR2 is FYEKMQ (reference sequence). The CDR3 contains 13 residues. CDR3 region: CASSLQDTYEQYF. CDR3 nucleotides: TGTGCCAGCAGCTTACAGGATACCTACGAGCAGTACTTC.

The table lists this clone with a count of one. This sequence joins TRBV19 and TRBJ1-1, with a tentative D call TRBD1 (5 bases). Germline values: CDR1 LNHDA, CDR2 SQIVND (reference sequence). Trimming shortened V by 1 base and J by 5 bases, and 20 bases separated the two germline ends. The CDR3 spans 17 residues. The CDR3 bases are TGTGCCAGTAGTATAGTTCAGGGAAGAGCAAGAGGAACTGAAGCTTTCTTT. Protein: CASSIVQGRARGTEAFF.

The chain recombines TRBV9 with TRBJ1-4; D is perhaps TRBD1 (5 bases). Germline V gene lookup returns CDR1 SGDLS and CDR2 YYNGEE. CDR3 length equals 16 residues. The V gene lost 4 bases and the J gene lost 3 bases, with 16 bases spanning the gap. The CDR3 spells CASSPASPGANEKLFF. CDR3 DNA sequence: TGTGCCAGCAGCCCCGCTAGCCCGGGGGCTAATGAAAAACTGTTTTTT.

This CDR3 is CASSLEADQPQHF. The CDR3 DNA reads as TGCGCCAGCAGCTTGGAGGCGGATCAGCCCCAGCATTTT. The gene calls are TRBV5-1 and TRBJ1-5, with D uncertain. Germline V gene sequence: CDR1 SGHRS, CDR2 YFSETQ. The CDR3 is 13 amino acids. V dropped 0 bases and J dropped 5 bases, with 6 bases sitting between them.

The chain has TRBV18 and TRBJ1-1, with TRBD1 as a possible D gene (6 bases). The CDR3 is 13 amino acids. V lost 4 bases, J lost 7 bases, and 13 bases lay in between. Germline CDR1 reads KGHSH; CDR2 reads LQKENI. This CDR3 is CASSLTGLGEAFF. CDR3 nucleotide sequence: TGTGCCAGCTCACTGACAGGTTTGGGTGAAGCTTTCTTT.

This clone was counted between two and nine times. J is TRBJ2-2 and V is TRBV7-9; possibly TRBD1 for D (6 bases). The CDR3 length is 16 residues. Germline CDR1 and CDR2: SEHNR and FQNEAQ (reference sequence). V was pared by 4 bases and J by 6 bases, with 18 bases between. The CDR3 sequence is CASSSQNRDPAGELFF. The CDR3 DNA reads TGTGCCAGCAGCTCCCAGAACAGGGATCCGGCCGGGGAGCTGTTTTTT.

J is TRBJ2-3 and V is TRBV4-1, with D possibly being TRBD2 (6 bases). Trimming cost V 0 bases and J 9 bases, with 13 bases left between them. The germline V gene encodes CDR1 MGHRA and CDR2 YSYEKL. The CDR3 covers 14 residues. CDR3 amino acids: CASSQDPARGTQYF. The CDR3 region has the DNA TGCGCCAGCAGCCAAGATCCGGCGCGGGGAACGCAGTATTTT.

The chain is built from TRBV7-6 and TRBJ2-5; 7 bases fit TRBD2. Germline V lookup: CDR1 SGHVS, CDR2 FNYEAQ. After removal of 5 bases from V and 0 bases from J, the junction contained 3 bases not matched to a gene. The CDR3 length is 14 residues. CDR3 amino acids: CASSRGGYQETQYF. CDR3 DNA sequence: TGTGCCAGCAGCCGGGGAGGGTACCAAGAGACCCAGTACTTC.

This sequence joins TRBV6-5 and TRBJ1-1, with D unclear. CDR1 MNHEY and CDR2 SVGAGI come from the germline V gene. V lost 3 bases, J lost 0 bases, and 11 bases lay in between. This CDR3 region has 15 residues. CDR3 nucleotide sequence: TGTGCCAGCAGTTATATACGTTACATGAACACTGAAGCTTTCTTT. This sequence encodes CASSYIRYMNTEAFF.

The rearrangement joins TRBV27 to TRBJ1-4; the D gene is possibly TRBD1 (6 bases). The CDR3 has 13 residues. Per germline, CDR1 MNHEY and CDR2 SMNVEV (reference sequence). V was cut by 8 bases and J by 8 bases, with 15 bases left in between. This CDR3 is CASAQQGREKLFF. CDR3 DNA sequence: TGTGCCAGCGCGCAACAGGGTCGCGAAAAACTGTTTTTT. The entire variable domain, with the rest obtained from reference TRBV27 and TRBJ1-4, is as follows: EAQVTQNPRYLITVTGKKLTVTCSQNMNHEYMSWYRQDPGLGLRQIYYSMNVEVTDKGDVPEGYKVSRKEKRNFPLILESPSPNQTSLYFCASAQQGREKLFFGSGTQLSVL.

The chain couples TRBV7-2 to TRBJ1-1, with 7 bases fitting TRBD1. The CDR3 is 15 amino acids. Germline values: CDR1 SGHTA, CDR2 FQGNSA. V trimming: 3 bases; J trimming: 4 bases; junction bases outside the gene matches: 8. The CDR3 nucleotides read TGTGCCAGCAGCTTTGAGACAGGGATGGGCACTGAAGCTTTCTTT. Its protein is CASSFETGMGTEAFF.

This clone was picked up a small number of times. The chain is built from TRBV4-2 and TRBJ2-5; TRBD2 matches at 11 bases. CDR3 length equals 18 residues. Per germline, CDR1 LGHNA and CDR2 YNFKEQ. J was trimmed by 5 bases and V by 0 bases; bases with no gene match: 11. The CDR3: CASSQEYSGRAYGETQYF. Written as DNA, the CDR3 is TGTGCCAGCAGCCAAGAATATAGCGGGAGGGCCTATGGGGAGACCCAGTACTTC.

The gene calls are TRBV11-2 and TRBJ1-5; D gene ambiguous. The V gene lost 1 base and the J gene lost 6 bases, with 10 bases spanning the gap. Germline CDR1 is SGHAT and CDR2 is FQNNGV. This CDR3 has 14 amino acids. CDR3 DNA sequence: TGTGCCAGCAGCTTAGTAGACAAGGTTCAGCCCCAGCATTTT. Translated, it gives CASSLVDKVQPQHF. Full variable domain (remainder filled in from reference TRBV11-2 and TRBJ1-5): EAGVAQSPRYKIIEKRQSVAFWCNPISGHATLYWYQQILGQGPKLLIQFQNNGVVDDSQLPKDRFSAERLKGVDSTLKIQPAKLEDSAVYLCASSLVDKVQPQHFGDGTRLSIL.

There are a few counts of this clone. V usage is TRBV7-9 and J usage is TRBJ2-7; D is unclear. V was shortened by 4 bases and J by 4 bases, with 17 bases between the two germline ends. Germline assignment: CDR1 SEHNR and CDR2 FQNEAQ (reference sequence). This CDR3 is 15 amino acids long. DNA of the CDR3: TGTGCCAGCAGCTCCTCTGGTGAGGTTCTATACGAGCAGTACTTC. It is translated as CASSSSGEVLYEQYF.

The genes are TRBV12-3 or TRBV12-4 and TRBJ1-4, with D perhaps TRBD1 (5 bases). The CDR3 is 13 residues long. V was pared by 5 bases and J by 5 bases, with 9 bases between. The DNA of the CDR3 is TGTGCCAGCAGTCAGGGTTCGAATGAAAAACTGTTTTTT. This encodes CASSQGSNEKLFF.

V and J are TRBV2 and TRBJ2-5; no clear D. Germline V gene sequence: CDR1 SNHLY, CDR2 FYNNEI. The CDR3 length is 13 residues. Between the trimmed V and J ends, which lost 4 bases and 1 base, there was a span of 7 bases. This CDR3 is CASSAQIQETQYF. The CDR3, as DNA: TGTGCCAGCAGTGCCCAGATCCAAGAGACCCAGTACTTC.

The chain carries TRBV14 and TRBJ1-2; D is perhaps TRBD1 (5 bases). V dropped 1 base and J dropped 0 bases, with 12 bases sitting between them. Per germline, CDR1 SGHDN and CDR2 FVKESK. The CDR3 runs to 16 residues. CDR3 in amino acids: CASSQARAAPNYGYTF. CDR3 nucleotide sequence: TGTGCCAGCAGCCAAGCCAGGGCGGCCCCTAACTATGGCTACACCTTC.

The chain combines TRBV19 with TRBJ1-6, with 9 bases that match TRBD1. The CDR3 spans 17 residues. Germline V gene data show CDR1 as LNHDA and CDR2 as SQIVND (reference sequence). Trimming removed 4 bases from V and 11 bases from J; junction bases left unmatched: 15. The CDR3 loop is CASSTPPGTGTRTPLHF. Written as DNA, the CDR3 is TGTGCCAGTAGTACGCCACCAGGGACAGGGACACGGACACCCCTCCACTTT.

Of note for this clone: The identical CDR3 is also encoded by other nucleotide sequences in the sample. The genes are TRBV27 and TRBJ2-7; D uncertain. Germline V gene sequence: CDR1 MNHEY, CDR2 SMNVEV (reference sequence). Trimming stripped 5 bases from V and 1 base from J, with 12 bases between. The CDR3 has 14 amino acids. The CDR3 sequence is CASSLRGKSYEQYF. The DNA for the CDR3 is TGTGCCAGCAGTCTCAGAGGCAAATCCTACGAGCAGTACTTC.

This sequence joins TRBV4-2 and TRBJ2-3; maybe TRBD2 (5 bases). The CDR3 loop spans 15 amino acids. From germline, CDR1 is LGHNA and CDR2 YNFKEQ. With 1 base removed from V and 3 bases from J, the gap between germline ends came to 11 bases. CDR3 in DNA: TGTGCCAGCAGCCAAGCTAGCAAGGATACAGATACGCAGTATTTT. Its protein product is CASSQASKDTDTQYF.

The V and J genes are TRBV5-1 and TRBJ2-7; possible D gene TRBD2, 5 bases. Germline CDR1 is SGHRS and CDR2 is YFSETQ. V shed 0 bases and J shed 6 bases, with 13 bases lying between them. The CDR3 spans 14 residues. The CDR3: CASSLGGPQAEQYF. CDR3 DNA sequence: TGCGCCAGCAGCTTGGGCGGGCCCCAGGCCGAGCAGTACTTC. Full variable domain (missing parts from reference TRBV5-1 and TRBJ2-7): KAGVTQTPRYLIKTRGQQVTLSCSPISGHRSVSWYQQTPGQGLQFLFEYFSETQRNKGNFPGRFSGRQFSNSRSEMNVSTLELGDSALYLCASSLGGPQAEQYFGPGTRLTVT.

This chain links TRBV6-5 with TRBJ1-2; 10 positions match TRBD1. Germline-derived CDR1 and CDR2 are MNHEY and SVGAGI. The J segment lost 0 bases and the V segment lost 4 bases, leaving 5 bases of the junction unmatched. The CDR3 sequence is 16 residues long. CDR3 nucleotide sequence: TGTGCCAGCAGTTCCCGGGACAGGGGTCCTAACTATGGCTACACCTTC. Encoded protein: CASSSRDRGPNYGYTF.

The rearrangement joins TRBV5-1 to TRBJ1-2; D is perhaps TRBD1 (5 bases). The CDR3 length is 15 residues. The ends were cut back, 0 bases at V and 4 bases at J, with 13 bases in the middle. The germline V gene encodes CDR1 SGHRS and CDR2 YFSETQ. The CDR3 loop is CASSLEGEGIYGYTF. The CDR3 nucleotides read TGCGCCAGCAGCTTGGAAGGGGAGGGGATCTATGGCTACACCTTC.

This clone was seen more than once but under ten times. The chain employs TRBV3-1 (or the pseudogene TRBV3-2) and TRBJ1-1; D is possibly TRBD1 (5 bases). V lost 1 base and J 8 bases, leaving 11 bases between the germline ends. Germline-derived CDR1 and CDR2 are LGHDT and YNNKEL (reference sequence). This CDR3 has 13 amino acids. Here the CDR3 reads CASSQGGGVEAFF. DNA of the CDR3: TGTGCCAGCAGCCAAGGGGGAGGGGTCGAAGCTTTCTTT.